Shown below are 18 T cell receptor beta chains from a single sample sequenced in a study of shared clonotypes between healthy human individuals. Sequencing used immunoSEQ multiplex PCR; TCRdb keeps in-frame clones, though not all of them. The sample has about 2 million clones; roughly 94% are singletons. The sample was naive CD4+ T cells sorted from blood. Subset described: CD45RA+ positively selected. These receptors all stem from a young man in good health.

This chain connects TRBV14 to TRBJ2-7, with D maybe TRBD1 (6 bases). Trimming took 2 bases from V and 12 from J, leaving 17 bases between them. Per the germline V gene, CDR1 is SGHDN and CDR2 is FVKESK. CDR3 length: 13 residues. The DNA of the CDR3 is TGTGCCAGCAGCCAAATTATGGGGACACCCTTGTACTTC. Translation gives CASSQIMGTPLYF.

There are a few counts of this clone. This same CDR3 is encoded by further DNA sequences in the sample. The V and J genes are TRBV2 and TRBJ1-5; TRBD1 matches 9 bases. CDR1 is SNHLY and CDR2 is FYNNEI in the germline V gene. Trimming at V came to 6 bases and at J to 4 bases, leaving 4 bases not matched to a gene. This CDR3 is 14 amino acids long. The CDR3 nucleotides are TGTGCCAGCAGGGGGACAGGGATAAATCAGCCCCAGCATTTT. Residues: CASRGTGINQPQHF.

The V call is TRBV6-1, the J call TRBJ1-1, with 7 bases that match TRBD1. V was clipped by 8 bases and J by 1 base; unmatched bases: 10. This CDR3 spans 15 amino acids. Germline values: CDR1 MNHNS, CDR2 SASEGT. CDR3 bases: TGTGCCAGCTACCGACAGGGTGGGGCGAACACTGAAGCTTTCTTT. It translates to CASYRQGGANTEAFF.

The chain is built from TRBV4-1 and TRBJ2-1, with 7 bases aligning to TRBD2. Germline loops: CDR1 MGHRA, CDR2 YSYEKL. The CDR3 loop spans 16 amino acids. V shed 7 bases, J shed 1 base, and the junction held 10 bases outside the gene matches. CDR3 DNA sequence: TGCGCCAGCATCGACCAACTCGGGGGGTCCTACAATGAGCAGTTCTTC. Residues: CASIDQLGGSYNEQFF.

The gene calls are TRBV4-2 and TRBJ2-4; 8 bases agree with TRBD2. V was clipped by 0 bases and J by 7 bases; unmatched bases: 5. The CDR3 extends over 15 amino acids. The germline V gene encodes CDR1 LGHNA and CDR2 YNFKEQ. CDR3 DNA sequence: TGTGCCAGCAGCCAAGATCCGGGCGGGAGGAACATTCAGTACTTC. It yields the protein CASSQDPGGRNIQYF.

The chain links TRBV11-2 to TRBJ2-7; 10 bases map to TRBD1. This CDR3 contains 16 residues. After removal of 4 bases from V and 2 bases from J, the junction contained 8 bases not matched to a gene. Germline V gene lookup returns CDR1 SGHAT and CDR2 FQNNGV. Here the CDR3 reads CASSSLGQGMAYEQYF. In DNA form, the CDR3 reads TGTGCCAGCAGCTCTTTGGGACAGGGGATGGCCTACGAGCAGTACTTC.

The rearrangement uses TRBV28 and TRBJ2-6; D might be TRBD1 (6 bases). The germline V and J ends were trimmed by 3 bases and 0 bases, with 12 bases remaining between them. Germline-derived CDR1 and CDR2 are MDHEN and SYDVKM. CDR3 length equals 17 residues. The CDR3 region is CASSFDRPISGANVLTF. CDR3 sequence (DNA): TGTGCCAGCAGTTTTGACAGGCCGATCTCTGGGGCCAACGTCCTGACTTTC.

This clone was observed a single time. This sequence joins TRBV18 and TRBJ2-5; a possible D gene is TRBD2 (6 bases). CDR1 and CDR2 (germline): KGHSH, LQKENI. V was trimmed by 5 bases and J by 2 bases, leaving 12 bases between them. The CDR3 covers 14 residues. In DNA form, the CDR3 reads TGTGCCAGCTCATCGAATGCGGGGCAAGAGACCCAGTACTTC. It codes for CASSSNAGQETQYF. The whole variable domain, filled in from reference TRBV18 and TRBJ2-5, reads NAGVMQNPRHLVRRRGQEARLRCSPMKGHSHVYWYRQLPEEGLKFMVYLQKENIIDESGMPKERFSAEFPKEGPSILRIQQVVRGDSAAYFCASSSNAGQETQYFGPGTRLLVL.

CDR3 amino acids: CASSQDTSGTQQFF. CDR3 DNA sequence: TGCGCCAGCAGCCAAGATACTAGCGGGACGCAGCAGTTCTTC. The chain combines TRBV4-3 with TRBJ2-1, with 10 nucleotides matching TRBD2. The CDR3 extends over 14 amino acids. Unmatched junction bases numbered 4, after V lost 0 bases and J lost 11 bases. Germline CDR1 is LGHNA and CDR2 is YSLEER.

The rearrangement uses TRBV7-9 and TRBJ1-3; D gene unclear. V dropped 6 bases and J dropped 4 bases, with 16 bases sitting between them. The CDR3 runs to 15 residues. The germline CDR1 and CDR2 sequences are SEHNR and FQNEAQ (reference sequence). DNA for the CDR3: TGTGCCAGCAGTCACCTCCGGGAACTCGGAAACACCATATATTTT. Translating it yields CASSHLRELGNTIYF.

Details on this clone: The same CDR3 also results from other DNA sequences found in this sample. The rearrangement uses TRBV5-1 and TRBJ1-1; 9 nucleotides agree with TRBD1. The CDR3 covers 15 residues. The germline V gene has CDR1 SGHRS and CDR2 YFSETQ. The junction had 9 bases not matched to a gene; V was cut back by 4 bases and J by 5 bases. CDR3 sequence: CASSLEGQGRTEAFF. CDR3 nucleotides: TGCGCCAGCAGCCTGGAAGGACAGGGGCGAACTGAAGCTTTCTTT.

The chain has TRBV29-1 and TRBJ2-5; the match to TRBD1 covers 7 bases. This CDR3 contains 13 residues. V shed 4 bases and J 1 base; nucleotides not matched to a gene: 3. Germline V gives CDR1 SQVTM, CDR2 ANQGSEA. The CDR3 spells CSVADRTQETQYF. The CDR3 DNA reads as TGCAGCGTTGCGGACAGGACCCAAGAGACCCAGTACTTC.

The chain employs TRBV6-6 and TRBJ2-2, with 12 bases lining up with TRBD1. The CDR3 contains 16 residues. Germline-derived CDR1 and CDR2 are MNHNY and SVGAGI (reference sequence). Trimming removed 11 bases from V and 7 bases from J; junction bases left unmatched: 14. DNA of the CDR3: TGTGCCGTCCCTAACCGGGACAGGGGGCAGGACGGGGAGCTGTTTTTT. Its protein product is CAVPNRDRGQDGELFF.

The chain has TRBV30 and TRBJ1-2; TRBD1 matches at 7 bases. The CDR3 runs 14 residues. J gave up 4 bases and V 2 bases, and 7 bases lay outside the gene matches. Germline lookup yields CDR1 GTSNPN and CDR2 SVGIG (reference sequence). The chain's CDR3 is CAWSRGGAVYGYTF. In nucleotides, the CDR3 is TGTGCCTGGAGTCGAGGGGGCGCAGTCTATGGCTACACCTTC.

The gene calls are TRBV5-1 and TRBJ2-1, with 10 bases aligning to TRBD2. Per the germline V gene, CDR1 is SGHRS and CDR2 is YFSETQ. There are 15 residues in the CDR3. V was clipped by 2 bases and J by 5 bases; unmatched bases: 4. The CDR3 nucleotides are TGCGCCAGCAGCTTACTAGCGGGGCAAGACAATGAGCAGTTCTTC. Its protein product is CASSLLAGQDNEQFF.

The CDR3 loop reads CASSPSTTGGAYEQYF. The CDR3 nucleotides read TGTGCCAGCAGTCCGTCCACCACAGGGGGCGCTTACGAGCAGTACTTC. The chain uses TRBV27 and TRBJ2-7, with 9 positions matching TRBD1. The germline gives CDR1 MNHEY, CDR2 SMNVEV (reference sequence). Unmatched junction bases numbered 12, after V lost 5 bases and J lost 4 bases. The CDR3 has 16 amino acids.

The genes are TRBV10-3 and TRBJ2-3; the match to TRBD2 covers 8 bases. Germline assignment: CDR1 ENHRY and CDR2 SYGVKD. CDR3 length equals 12 residues. The V segment lost 8 bases and the J segment 7 bases; nucleotides outside the gene matches: 5. The CDR3 sequence is CAIWSGSNTQYF. In DNA form, the CDR3 reads TGTGCCATCTGGAGCGGGAGCAATACGCAGTATTTT.

The J gene is TRBJ2-3, the V gene TRBV6-6; D gene ambiguous. The CDR3 has 12 residues. Germline CDR1 and CDR2: MNHNY and SVGAGI (reference sequence). V was trimmed by 4 bases and J by 9 bases, leaving 11 bases between them. CDR3 residues: CASSSQAATQYF. The CDR3 nucleotides are TGTGCCAGCAGTTCCCAGGCGGCAACGCAGTATTTT.